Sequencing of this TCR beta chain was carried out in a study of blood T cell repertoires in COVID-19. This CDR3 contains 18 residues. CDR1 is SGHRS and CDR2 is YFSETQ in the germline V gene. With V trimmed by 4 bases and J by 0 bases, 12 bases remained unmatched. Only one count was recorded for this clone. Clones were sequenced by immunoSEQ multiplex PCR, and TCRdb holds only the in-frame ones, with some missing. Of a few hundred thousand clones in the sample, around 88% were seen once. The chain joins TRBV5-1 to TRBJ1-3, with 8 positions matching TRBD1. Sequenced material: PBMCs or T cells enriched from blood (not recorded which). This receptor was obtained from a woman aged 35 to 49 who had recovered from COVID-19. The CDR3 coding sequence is TGCGCCAGCAGCCCGATCCCACAGGGGGGCATCTCTGGAAACACCATATATTTT. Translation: CASSPIPQGGISGNTIYF.